Described below is a single TCR beta chain sequence and its context. Its antigen is currently unknown. The PCR made use of 60 Vbeta and 13 Jbeta primers. Libraries were prepared by immunoSEQ multiplex PCR; TCRdb keeps only in-frame clonotypes and omits some of them. Found here are roughly 200,000 clones, under 85% of them singletons; the top ten hold about 2.7%. This entry belongs to a study of cytomegalovirus exposure and HLA in healthy donors. Points from the study as a whole: The study designated about 180 TCR beta chains cytomegalovirus-associated.

Germline V lookup: CDR1 MNHNS, CDR2 SASEGT. CDR3 length: 17 amino acids. Trimming pared 2 bases from V and 0 bases from J, leaving 14 bases between. The origin of this receptor is a male donor in good health and CMV-seronegative. Sequencing used PBMCs. This rearrangement joins TRBV6-1 to TRBJ2-1; D is possibly TRBD1 (5 bases). CDR3 amino acids: CASSERGDWSSYNEQFF. Written as DNA, the CDR3 is TGTGCCAGCAGTGAAAGGGGTGACTGGAGCTCCTACAATGAGCAGTTCTTC.